This T cell receptor (beta chain) was documented in a study of Ad26.COV2.S vaccination and SARS-CoV-2 variants. Details on this clone: Its target is unknown.

V was pared by 1 base and J by 1 base, with 7 bases between. The CDR3 covers 14 residues. CDR1 is SGHVS, CDR2 FQNEAQ, per germline. Assay used: immunoSEQ multiplex PCR; TCRdb lists only in-frame clones, some missing. Of about 680,000 clones in the sample, roughly 90% were seen once. The treatment is: about 20 received Ad26.COV2.S at low or high dose, single or two shots; about 5 received placebo; per-sample allocation not given. Specimen acquisition occurred on day 63 following the initial vaccine or placebo injection. Study-level findings and limits: Vaccinees displayed broader spike-specific TCR repertoires than placebo recipients.

The sequencing here drew on peripheral blood, taken in a trial of Ad26.COV2.S vaccine versus placebo. J is TRBJ1-1 and V is TRBV7-8, with unresolved D. The sequence was obtained from a person aged 18-60 years who received the Ad26.COV2.S COVID-19 vaccine or a placebo. Here the CDR3 DNA reads TGTGCCAGCAGCTTAGTAGATGAGAACACTGAAGCTTTCTTT. Translation gives CASSLVDENTEAFF.